The 26 T cell receptor beta chains given below trace back to one sample, sequenced in a study of identical twins. A single record per CDR3 protein comes from TCRdb applying MiXCR to the 5' RACE reads. The profile shows fewer than 500,000 distinct CDR3 sequences, 13% to 15% of them singletons. This sample was shared with a second study, whose subject was yellow fever vaccine responses in identical twins.

Sequenced: CD4+ T cells sorted from blood. These receptors were collected from a woman aged 18-29 years in good health.

This clonotype was detected only a few times. This chain links TRBV20-1 with TRBJ2-1; either TRBD1 or TRBD2 may fit D (6 bases each). Trimming took off 3 bases at V and 7 bases at J, with 16 bases between the two ends. This CDR3 is built from 14 residues. Per germline, CDR1 DFQATT and CDR2 SNEGSKA (reference sequence). The CDR3 region is CSASTGANRNEQFF. CDR3 nucleotide sequence: TGCAGTGCTAGTACGGGGGCAAATCGGAATGAGCAGTTCTTC.

This chain joins TRBV6-6 and TRBJ2-7; 8 positions agree with TRBD1. The junction had 11 bases not matched to a gene; V was cut back by 10 bases and J by 9 bases. The CDR3 covers 12 residues. Per the germline V gene, CDR1 is MNHNY and CDR2 is SVGAGI (reference sequence). The CDR3 region is CATKTGGPPQYF. Written as DNA, the CDR3 is TGTGCCACCAAAACAGGGGGACCCCCGCAGTACTTC.

The V gene is TRBV20-1, the J gene TRBJ2-2; no firm D call. This CDR3 comprises 14 residues. Between the trimmed V and J ends, which lost 1 base and 2 bases, there was a span of 8 bases. Germline V gene sequence: CDR1 DFQATT, CDR2 SNEGSKA (reference sequence). CDR3 nucleotide sequence: TGCAGTGCTAGAGTTTTGGGTAACACCGGGGAGCTGTTTTTT. Translated, it gives CSARVLGNTGELFF.

J is TRBJ1-4 and V is TRBV2; D possibly corresponds to TRBD1 (5 bases). Germline assignment: CDR1 SNHLY and CDR2 FYNNEI. CDR3 length: 15 amino acids. Trimming shortened V by 0 bases and J by 4 bases, and 9 bases separated the two germline ends. DNA of the CDR3: TGTGCCAGCAGTGAAGCCGGGGCGCATAATGAAAAACTGTTTTTT. Its translation is CASSEAGAHNEKLFF.

This clonotype was recorded a few times. The chain combines TRBV29-1 with TRBJ2-5; D is unresolved. V lost 6 bases and J 5 bases, leaving 13 bases between the germline ends. Germline loops: CDR1 SQVTM, CDR2 ANQGSEA. The CDR3 totals 12 residues. CDR3 nucleotides: TGCAGCGTCAACCCCGGAGTGGAGACCCAGTACTTC. The encoded protein is CSVNPGVETQYF.

This clonotype was seen more than once but under ten times. The rearrangement joins TRBV20-1 to TRBJ1-2, with D possibly being TRBD1 (5 bases). This CDR3 spans 13 amino acids. The V end was cut by 4 bases, the J end by 3 bases, with 12 bases between. CDR1 and CDR2 (germline): DFQATT, SNEGSKA (reference sequence). The CDR3 DNA reads TGCAGTGCTAAAGAACGGGGGGACTATGGCTACACCTTC. This translates into CSAKERGDYGYTF.

The table lists this clonotype with a few counts. The chain has TRBV30 and TRBJ2-3; D is unresolved. The CDR3 is made up of 14 amino acids. Trimming took 5 bases from V and 0 from J, leaving 12 bases between them. Germline V lookup: CDR1 GTSNPN, CDR2 SVGIG (reference sequence). The CDR3 DNA reads TGTGCCTGGTCGGCCGGGTCTAGCACAGATACGCAGTATTTT. Translated, it gives CAWSAGSSTDTQYF.

A few counts support this clonotype. The chain combines TRBV5-4 with TRBJ2-7; D gene ambiguous. The CDR3 covers 13 residues. Germline V gene lookup returns CDR1 SGHNT and CDR2 YYREEE (reference sequence). Trimming removed 2 bases from V and 3 bases from J, with 9 bases in between. The CDR3 bases are TGTGCCAGCAGCTTTGGCGGCAACTACGAGCAGTACTTC. Translating gives CASSFGGNYEQYF.

This clonotype was recorded a few times. The chain employs TRBV3-1 and TRBJ2-6, with D perhaps matching TRBD2 (6 bases). V was pared by 2 bases and J by 2 bases, with 7 bases between. Germline V gene data show CDR1 as LGHDT and CDR2 as YNNKEL (reference sequence). This CDR3 has 15 amino acids. This CDR3 reads CASSQPGAGANVLTF. For the CDR3, the DNA is TGTGCCAGCAGCCAACCGGGGGCTGGGGCCAACGTCCTGACTTTC.

The chain employs TRBV3-1 and TRBJ2-7; D call uncertain. V lost 1 base, J lost 3 bases, and 10 bases lay in between. Per the germline V gene, CDR1 is LGHDT and CDR2 is YNNKEL (reference sequence). This CDR3 region has 14 residues. The CDR3 nucleotides read TGTGCCAGCAGCCAAGGAAGACCATACTACGAGCAGTACTTC. This sequence encodes CASSQGRPYYEQYF.

A few counts support this clonotype. V is TRBV4-3 and J is TRBJ2-1, with TRBD2 identical over 7 bases. The CDR3 has 16 residues. Germline trimming cut 0 bases from V and 3 bases from J; bases unmatched to any gene: 5. Germline V gives CDR1 LGHNA, CDR2 YSLEER. The CDR3 DNA reads TGCGCCAGCAGCCAAGATTCGGGAGGCCTCTACAATGAGCAGTTCTTC. Amino acids: CASSQDSGGLYNEQFF.

This clonotype was recorded many times. This chain connects TRBV5-1 to TRBJ2-5, with D tentatively TRBD2 (5 bases). Germline V lookup: CDR1 SGHRS, CDR2 YFSETQ. The V end was cut by 2 bases, the J end by 1 base, with 15 bases between. The CDR3 totals 16 residues. The chain's CDR3 is CASSFWSGLSQETQYF. In DNA, the CDR3 is TGCGCCAGCAGCTTTTGGAGCGGTCTTAGCCAAGAGACCCAGTACTTC.

The V call is TRBV4-1, the J call TRBJ2-3; maybe TRBD2 (7 bases). Germline V CDR1 and CDR2: MGHRA, YSYEKL. The CDR3 length is 15 residues. Trimming stripped 2 bases from V and 6 bases from J, with 15 bases between. The CDR3 region is CASSQSRGGFDTQYF. The CDR3 nucleotides read TGCGCCAGCAGCCAATCGAGGGGGGGCTTCGATACGCAGTATTTT.

The chain employs TRBV28 and TRBJ1-1; D ambiguous. With 1 base removed from V and 8 bases from J, the gap between germline ends came to 14 bases. Germline assignment: CDR1 MDHEN and CDR2 SYDVKM. The CDR3 is 14 amino acids. CDR3 amino acids: CASSLSLGLEEAFF. CDR3 nucleotides: TGTGCCAGCAGTTTATCTTTAGGACTCGAAGAAGCTTTCTTT.

The CDR3 protein is CASSMGPILYNEQFF. In nucleotides, the CDR3 is TGTGCCAGTAGTATGGGACCGATACTATACAATGAGCAGTTCTTC. The rearrangement joins TRBV19 to TRBJ2-1; D is possibly TRBD1 or TRBD2 (5 bases each). The CDR3 is 15 amino acids. V gave up 3 bases and J gave up 4 bases, with 13 bases separating them. Germline V CDR1 and CDR2: LNHDA, SQIVND (reference sequence).

Only a few counts were recorded for this clonotype. The gene calls are TRBV6-2 or TRBV6-3 and TRBJ2-7, with 9 bases aligning to TRBD2. This CDR3 has 22 residues. Germline loops: CDR1 MNHEY, CDR2 SVGEGT. V shed 2 bases, J shed 0 bases, and the junction held 23 bases outside the gene matches. The CDR3 DNA is TGTGCCAGCAGTTACAGTGATTTTGGCTGGACTAGCGACTTAGCGGGCTCCTACGAGCAGTACTTC. Its translation is CASSYSDFGWTSDLAGSYEQYF.

The chain combines TRBV12-3 or TRBV12-4 with TRBJ2-4, with TRBD2 matching over 11 bases. This CDR3 comprises 17 residues. Trimming took 6 bases from V and 3 from J; bases not matched to a gene: 10. The CDR3 bases are TGTGCCAGCAGCATTATCACAGGGACTAGCGGCAAAAACATTCAGTACTTC. It translates to CASSIITGTSGKNIQYF.

V is TRBV7-9 and J is TRBJ2-7, with TRBD1 identical over 11 bases. CDR3 length: 15 amino acids. The germline CDR1 and CDR2 sequences are SEHNR and FQNEAQ (reference sequence). After removal of 0 bases from V and 6 bases from J, the junction contained 4 bases not matched to a gene. CDR3 bases: TGTGCCAGCAGCTTAGCCGGGACAGGGGGATTCGAGCAGTACTTC. This encodes CASSLAGTGGFEQYF.

The CDR3, as DNA: TGCAGTGCTAGAGATTCCGGGACAGGGGGTCACGAGCAGTACTTC. This translates into CSARDSGTGGHEQYF. The V call is TRBV20-1, the J call TRBJ2-7; TRBD1 matches 11 bases. Germline CDR1 reads DFQATT; CDR2 reads SNEGSKA (reference sequence). The J segment lost 5 bases and the V segment lost 0 bases, leaving 6 bases of the junction unmatched. CDR3 size: 15 residues.

The V gene is TRBV20-1, the J gene TRBJ2-3, with a possible D match to TRBD1 (5 bases). This CDR3 is 12 amino acids long. V lost 3 bases, J lost 5 bases, and 9 bases lay in between. Per the germline V gene, CDR1 is DFQATT and CDR2 is SNEGSKA (reference sequence). For the CDR3, the DNA is TGCAGTGCTAGTGTCAGGGAAGATACGCAGTATTTT. Protein sequence: CSASVREDTQYF.

The sample holds one count of this clonotype. The V call is TRBV10-2, the J call TRBJ2-7; 9 nucleotides align to TRBD2. Germline values: CDR1 WSHSY, CDR2 SAAADI. The V gene end was trimmed by 4 bases and the J gene end by 1 base; junction bases not matched to a gene: 8. The CDR3 length is 16 residues. Here the CDR3 reads CASSVGPGLASYEQYF. CDR3 DNA sequence: TGCGCCAGCAGTGTGGGTCCGGGACTAGCATCCTACGAGCAGTACTTC.

A few counts support this clonotype. The rearrangement uses TRBV20-1 and TRBJ2-5; D could derive from TRBD1 or TRBD2 (5 bases each). V gave up 0 bases and J gave up 4 bases, with 12 bases separating them. Per the germline V gene, CDR1 is DFQATT and CDR2 is SNEGSKA (reference sequence). CDR3 length equals 14 residues. For the CDR3, the DNA is TGCAGTGCTAGAGATCGGGACGGACGAGAGACCCAGTACTTC. Translating gives CSARDRDGRETQYF.

This clonotype was observed at least ten times. This chain uses TRBV7-2 with TRBJ2-3, with 10 bases lining up with TRBD2. Germline trimming cut 5 bases from V and 3 bases from J; bases unmatched to any gene: 5. Germline-derived CDR1 and CDR2 are SGHTA and FQGNSA. This CDR3 spans 15 amino acids. This chain's CDR3 is CASSVLAGVTDTQYF. CDR3 sequence (DNA): TGTGCCAGCAGCGTCCTAGCGGGAGTTACAGATACGCAGTATTTT.

This sequence joins TRBV5-1 and TRBJ2-3; weak D call: TRBD2 (6 bases). The V gene's germline CDR1 is SGHRS and CDR2 YFSETQ. V gave up 5 bases and J gave up 2 bases, with 12 bases separating them. The CDR3 contains 14 residues. The CDR3 region is CASRDRGTTDTQYF. CDR3 coding DNA: TGCGCCAGCAGAGATCGGGGGACCACAGATACGCAGTATTTT. The whole variable domain, remainder taken from reference TRBV5-1 and TRBJ2-3, is KAGVTQTPRYLIKTRGQQVTLSCSPISGHRSVSWYQQTPGQGLQFLFEYFSETQRNKGNFPGRFSGRQFSNSRSEMNVSTLELGDSALYLCASRDRGTTDTQYFGPGTRLTVL.

Only a few counts were recorded for this clonotype. The V gene is TRBV6-4, the J gene TRBJ2-1; TRBD2 matches at 8 bases. The CDR3 is 14 amino acids. Losses at the gene ends were 4 bases for V and 7 bases for J; bases not matched to a gene: 6. Germline V gene lookup returns CDR1 MRHNA and CDR2 SNTAGT. The CDR3 here is CASSASGSGNEQFF. In nucleotides, the CDR3 is TGTGCCAGCAGTGCCAGCGGGAGTGGGAATGAGCAGTTCTTC.

This clonotype appeared a few times. This chain joins TRBV9 and TRBJ1-2, with no clear D. The CDR3 extends over 15 amino acids. From germline, CDR1 is SGDLS and CDR2 YYNGEE. V was trimmed by 4 bases and J by 5 bases, leaving 18 bases between them. CDR3 in DNA: TGTGCCAGCAGCTCGACGCCCAGGAAGCAATATGGCTACACCTTC. Translating gives CASSSTPRKQYGYTF.